Listed below are T cell receptor beta chains from one sample, sequenced in a study of OX40 agonist ivuxolimab in advanced cancers. The data were produced by immunoSEQ multiplex PCR, yet TCRdb's version contains in-frame clones alone and is incomplete. The sample records under 50,000 clones, roughly 90% being singletons. Here the sequenced sample was CD4+ or CD8+ T cells sorted from blood, taken in a trial of the OX40 agonist ivuxolimab. The receptors stem from an adult with an advanced solid tumor such as melanoma, head and neck, liver or kidney cancer. Each CDR3 is given with its conserved first and last residue. A D gene is named only where the DNA matches it firmly. Only some rows state a clone size, as once, few, many or a class for expanded clones.

D gene,J gene,V gene,clone size,CDR3 DNA,CDR3 protein
.,TRBJ1-3,TRBV13,.,TGTGCCAGCAGCTACCGGGGCGGGTTGCGCACCATATATTTT,CASSYRGGLRTIYF
.,TRBJ2-2,TRBV28,once,TGTGCCAGCACAAGTAGGGGGAACACCGGGGAGCTGTTTTTT,CASTSRGNTGELFF
TRBD1,TRBJ1-2,TRBV5-1,.,TGCGCCAGCAGCCAAGAGGGGGCCGGGTATGGCTACACCTTC,CASSQEGAGYGYTF
TRBD2,TRBJ2-7,TRBV7-9,.,TGTGCCAGCGACCCTCTAGCGGGAGGCTACGAGCAGTACTTC,CASDPLAGGYEQYF
.,TRBJ2-1,TRBV7-8,.,TGTGCCAGCAGCTCGCCCGCCTGGACTTCTTACAATGAGCAGTTCTTC,CASSSPAWTSYNEQFF
.,TRBJ2-2,TRBV7-9,.,TGTGCCAGCAGCTCCATACGGCGGGGAGCGCCCGGGGAGCTGTTTTTT,CASSSIRRGAPGELFF
.,TRBJ2-7,TRBV27,.,TGTGCCAGCAGTTTATGGCCGGGAGTCTACGAGCAGTACTTC,CASSLWPGVYEQYF
TRBD1,TRBJ2-3,TRBV6-5,.,TGTGCCAGCAGCCACCGGGACCACAGGGGGGATACGCAGTATTTT,CASSHRDHRGDTQYF
TRBD2,TRBJ2-7,TRBV5-5,once,TGTGCCAGCAGGGCAGCGGGAAAGGACGAGCAGTACTTC,CASRAAGKDEQYF
.,TRBJ1-5,TRBV19,once,TGTGCCAGTAGCCTGGGGGGCGGTAGCAATCAGCCCCAGCATTTT,CASSLGGGSNQPQHF
.,TRBJ2-7,TRBV10-2,.,TGCGCCAGCAGTGTCCAGACGGTCTCCTACGAGCAGTACTTC,CASSVQTVSYEQYF
.,TRBJ2-1,TRBV13,.,TGTGCCAGCAGCCTAGGAAACGCCAATGAGCAGTTCTTC,CASSLGNANEQFF
TRBD2,TRBJ2-2,TRBV6-4,.,TGTGCCAGCACACGGACTAGGGTAACCCGGGGAGCTGTTTTT,CASTRTRVTRGAVF
TRBD2,TRBJ2-7,TRBV6-1,.,TGTGCCAGCAGTGAGTTCCCCCCCCCGACGGGACTAGCTTTCTACGAGCAGTACTTC,CASSEFPPPTGLAFYEQYF
TRBD1,TRBJ1-5,TRBV28,.,TGTGCCACTCACTACAGGGGGCGCAATCAGCCCCAGCATTTT,CATHYRGRNQPQHF
.,TRBJ1-5,TRBV28,.,TGTGCCAGCAGTTTACGCAGTGCAGGCACCTTAGCATATAATCAGCCCCAGCATTTT,CASSLRSAGTLAYNQPQHF
.,TRBJ1-2,TRBV7-6,.,TGTGCCAGCAGCTTCCGGGCGGGTCTCTACTATGGCTACACCTTC,CASSFRAGLYYGYTF
.,TRBJ1-5,TRBV5-6,.,TGTGCCAGCAGCTCGGGAGGGGGTCAGCCCCAGCATTTT,CASSSGGGQPQHF
.,TRBJ2-1,TRBV27,.,TGTGCCAGCAGTTTATCGAAGTCCTACAATGAGCAGTTCTTC,CASSLSKSYNEQFF
.,TRBJ1-2,TRBV7-9,.,TGTGCCAGCAGCATCGGCCAACGGATCTATGGCTACACCTTC,CASSIGQRIYGYTF
.,TRBJ1-5,TRBV6-9,.,TGTGCCAGCAGTTATTACAGGGCTGGTCAGCCCCAGCATTTT,CASSYYRAGQPQHF
TRBD1,TRBJ2-2,TRBV5-3,.,TGTGCCAGAAGCTCCCGGGACAGGGCGGTAGTCGGGGAGCTGTTTTTT,CARSSRDRAVVGELFF
.,TRBJ2-6,TRBV6-6,.,TGTGCCAGCACCCCCATTGGGGCCAACGTCCTGACTTTC,CASTPIGANVLTF
.,TRBJ2-7,TRBV7-2,.,TGTGCCAGCAGCTTAGTCGGCCCTACCTACGAGCAGTACTTC,CASSLVGPTYEQYF
.,TRBJ2-1,TRBV10-2,few,TGCGCCAGCTACTCAGGGGAGCAGTTCTTC,CASYSGEQFF
.,TRBJ1-2,TRBV7-9,.,TGTGCCAGCAGCTCCCCGGGGGGGTCCGCCCATGGCTACACCTTC,CASSSPGGSAHGYTF
TRBD2,TRBJ2-1,TRBV4-1,.,TGCGCCAGCAGCCAAGATGGCGCTACTAGCGTCTACAATGAGCAGTTCTTC,CASSQDGATSVYNEQFF
.,TRBJ1-2,TRBV6-7,.,TGTGCCAGCAGTTACTCGGTAGATGTGGACACTGGGAGAAGGGACTATGGCTACACCTTC,CASSYSVDVDTGRRDYGYTF
TRBD1,TRBJ1-2,TRBV29-1,.,TGCAGCGTTGAGCCGCAGGGGGTGGGTGGCTACACCTTC,CSVEPQGVGGYTF
.,TRBJ2-2,TRBV10-1,.,TGCGCCAGCAGTGAGGGGGGACTGGCAAAGACCGGGGAGCTGTTTTTT,CASSEGGLAKTGELFF
TRBD1,TRBJ1-1,TRBV19,.,TGTGCCAGTAGTGGATTATCAGGGGGCCTGAAAGCTTTCTTT,CASSGLSGGLKAFF
.,TRBJ2-2,TRBV29-1,.,TGCAGCGTTGAAGATCCGGAAAACACCGGGGAGCTGTTTTTT,CSVEDPENTGELFF